Detailed here is one T cell receptor (beta chain). This sample stems from a study of blood T cell repertoires in COVID-19. Study-wide background: Material from acute and convalescent COVID-19 was sourced from the United States, Italy and Spain. In each case, the material was cDNA or gDNA derived from T cells, B-cell-depleted T cells, or PBMCs.

Sequenced by immunoSEQ multiplex PCR; TCRdb stores in-frame clones only, minus some. The data show tens of thousands of clones, 80% to 85% seen once. V dropped 8 bases and J dropped 3 bases, with 6 bases sitting between them. The CDR3 spans 11 residues. Germline V gene lookup returns CDR1 KGHSH and CDR2 LQKENI. This receptor was obtained from a human donor in a cohort sampled during active COVID-19. The V gene is TRBV18, the J gene TRBJ2-3; D uncertain. Sequenced material: peripheral blood. In DNA, the CDR3 is TGTGCCAGCCTAAAAACAGATACGCAGTATTTT. Its protein product is CASLKTDTQYF.